This T cell receptor beta chain was recovered during a study of blood T cell repertoires in COVID-19. Study details: COVID-19 samples collected from the United States, Italy and Spain covered acute and convalescent phases. The analysed material was cDNA or gDNA that came from T cells, B-cell-depleted T cells, or PBMCs.

After removal of 0 bases from V and 5 bases from J, the junction contained 11 bases not matched to a gene. This CDR3 comprises 17 residues. Germline V CDR1 and CDR2: LGHDT, YNNKEL (reference sequence). Original analysis: The authors estimated nucleated cell counts from reference gene primer amplification. Here immunoSEQ multiplex PCR was the method, and the copy in TCRdb shows in-frame clones only, minus some. The V and J calls and the clone size are those of that table, but D and trimming were determined from the DNA. The sample has 110,000 or so clones, about 80% seen once; the top ten hold roughly 6%.

Sequencing used peripheral blood. This clonotype originated in a man between 65 and 85 years old with acute or convalescent COVID-19. V usage is TRBV3-1 (or the pseudogene TRBV3-2) and J usage is TRBJ1-1, with TRBD1 identical over 8 bases. The CDR3 nucleotides are TGTGCCAGCAGCCAAGATCCGGGTTACAGGGGGAAGACTGAAGCTTTCTTT. Protein sequence: CASSQDPGYRGKTEAFF.